This T cell receptor beta chain is from a study of shared clonotypes between healthy human individuals. General study points: Apart from blood, nothing was sampled; tissue repertoires likely differ. A handful of donors showed sharing of around 5% of naive CD4 clonotypes.

The germline CDR1 and CDR2 sequences are PRHDT and FYEKMQ (reference sequence). The CDR3 runs 15 residues. V was trimmed by 5 bases and J by 0 bases, leaving 14 bases between them. Comment on this clone: Its specificity is not known.

Only Caucasian adults living in Nashville, Tennessee made up the donor group. CD45RO+ cells plus CCR7-negative CD45RA+ TemRA cells formed CD8 memory. This table comes from immunoSEQ multiplex PCR, and its TCRdb copy is limited to in-frame clones, with some not included. The table has approximately 100,000 clones, around 68% seen once. The specimen sequenced was memory CD8+ T cells sorted from blood. The subset here: CD45RO+ cells pooled with CCR7-negative TemRA cells. The chain has TRBV13 and TRBJ2-7; D possibly corresponds to TRBD2 (5 bases). This receptor was identified in a woman aged 30 to 39 in good health. The CDR3 is CASSHGLGSSYEQYF. The CDR3 bases are TGTGCCAGCAGCCACGGACTGGGGAGCTCCTACGAGCAGTACTTC.